This T cell receptor beta chain was observed in a study of Ad26.COV2.S vaccination and SARS-CoV-2 variants. Germline-derived CDR1 and CDR2 are KGHSH and LQKENI. The CDR3 covers 16 residues. The V end was cut by 4 bases, the J end by 2 bases, with 16 bases between. Study-wide results and limits: Substantial response breadth was reportedly seen for spike-specific CD8+ and CD4+ T cells after vaccination. Comparability of non-spike TCR breadth was observed across vaccine and placebo recipients.

Documented treatment: around 19 received Ad26.COV2.S at low or high dose, single or two shots; about 5 received placebo; per-sample allocation not given. Sampling happened 63 days after the first vaccine or placebo injection. At a Boston site, the person donating was an adult of 18-55 years. Vaccine was an Ad26 vector expressing Wuhan-strain SARS-CoV-2 spike. Produced via immunoSEQ multiplex PCR; TCRdb's table is partial and in-frame only. This table holds 300,000 to 400,000 clones, about 86% found once. Points on this clone: What it binds is unknown.

Sequencing used peripheral blood, obtained in a trial of Ad26.COV2.S vaccine versus placebo. V usage is TRBV18 and J usage is TRBJ2-3, with a possible D match to TRBD2 (6 bases). The receptor comes from a person aged 18-60 years who received the Ad26.COV2.S COVID-19 vaccine or a placebo. The CDR3 loop is CASSQNGGKNTDTQYF. For the CDR3, the DNA is TGTGCCAGCTCACAGAACGGCGGGAAAAACACAGATACGCAGTATTTT.